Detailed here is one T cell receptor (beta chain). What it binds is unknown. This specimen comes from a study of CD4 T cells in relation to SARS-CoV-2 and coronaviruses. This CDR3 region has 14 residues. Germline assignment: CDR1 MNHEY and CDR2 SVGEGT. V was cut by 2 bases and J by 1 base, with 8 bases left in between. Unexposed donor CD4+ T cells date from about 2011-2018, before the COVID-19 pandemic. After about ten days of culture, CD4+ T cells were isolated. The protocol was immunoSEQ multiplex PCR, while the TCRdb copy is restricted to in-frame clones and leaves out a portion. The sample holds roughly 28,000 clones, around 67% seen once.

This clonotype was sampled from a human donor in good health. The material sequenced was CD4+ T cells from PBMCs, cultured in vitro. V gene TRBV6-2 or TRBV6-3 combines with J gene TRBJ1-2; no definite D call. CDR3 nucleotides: TGTGCCAGCAGTTACAGGAGGAATAACTATGGCTACACCTTC. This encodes CASSYRRNNYGYTF.